This TCR beta chain was recorded in a study of T cell responses to AZD1222 COVID-19 vaccine. Study background: Both about-4-week and about-12-week second-dose recipients were combined.

Study-wide results and caveats: Baseline seropositivity occurred in only a handful of AZD1222 recipients. In the spike-specific TCR repertoire, nearly half reportedly target unmutated variant regions. Among the donors, most were white British and more were female, and clonal diversity was possibly underestimated.

V lost 6 bases and J lost 3, with 14 bases in between. CDR1 and CDR2 from the germline V gene are MNHNY and SVGAGI (reference sequence). The CDR3 is 14 amino acids. On this clone itself: Its antigen remains unidentified.

Method: immunoSEQ multiplex PCR; TCRdb's copy keeps in-frame clones and lacks some. The sample lists 150,000 or so clones; 89% were seen once. This sample comprised peripheral blood, obtained on day 0 of AZD1222 vaccination. This rearrangement joins TRBV6-6 to TRBJ1-2; no definite D call. The TCR comes from an adult in good health. This CDR3 is CASSPLAADYGYTF. The DNA for the CDR3 is TGTGCCAGCAGCCCCTTGGCAGCCGACTATGGCTACACCTTC.